This T cell receptor beta chain was documented in a study of patients and donors after allogeneic stem cell transplantation (dated by TCRdb to between 2020 and 2021). The protocol used for the library was RT-PCR. The reads were generated on a NextSeq 550. Using fastp at Q25 and MiXCR, TCRdb reprocessed the public reads and kept productive beta chains. Identical CDR3 protein sequences are pooled into one entry, listed with their most common genes and DNA. The sample data list roughly 960,000 distinct CDR3 sequences, and around 17% of these were observed just once. The ten top clones hold 5% to 6.5% of the sample. As regards this clonotype: Its cognate antigen has yet to be identified. Base qualities are missing; no much larger clone stands one base away.

The CDR3 starts with the cysteine, ends with the phenylalanine, and has 11 residues. This entry keeps only the CDR3 DNA: 33 bases, framed from base 1. CDR1 LNHNV and CDR2 YYDKDF are derived from the germline V gene (reference sequence). V and J are trimmed by 5 bases and 15 bases, and the gene matches miss 7 bases of the junction. The sequence was collected from a human donor who was either an allogeneic HSCT recipient or a stem cell or donor lymphocyte infusion donor (not recorded which). It is not recorded whose cells these are; they may come from a transplant donor. The specimen was blood, either unsorted or a sorted T cell fraction (not recorded which). The sequence is built from TRBV15 and TRBJ2-1; 7 bases in between match TRBD2. CDR3 protein: CATSVRELLFF. The DNA is as follows: TGTGCCACCAGCGTGCGGGAGTTGCTGTTCTTC.